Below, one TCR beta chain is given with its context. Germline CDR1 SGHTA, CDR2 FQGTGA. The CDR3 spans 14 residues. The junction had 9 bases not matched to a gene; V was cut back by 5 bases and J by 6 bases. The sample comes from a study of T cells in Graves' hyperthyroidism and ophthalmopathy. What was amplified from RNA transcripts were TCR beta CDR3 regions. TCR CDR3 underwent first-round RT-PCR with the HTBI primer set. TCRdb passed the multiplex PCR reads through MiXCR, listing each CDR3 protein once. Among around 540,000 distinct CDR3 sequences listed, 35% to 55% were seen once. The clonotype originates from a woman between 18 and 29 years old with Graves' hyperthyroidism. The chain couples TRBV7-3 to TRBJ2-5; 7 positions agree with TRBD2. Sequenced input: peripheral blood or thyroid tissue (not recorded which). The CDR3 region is CASSNRLARQTQYF. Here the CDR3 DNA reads TGTGCCAGCAGCAATAGACTAGCCCGACAGACCCAGTACTTC.